Listed below are T cell receptor beta chains from one sample, sequenced in a study of blood T cell repertoires in COVID-19. Clones were read by immunoSEQ multiplex PCR, and TCRdb kept only the in-frame ones, dropping some. The sample comprises over 200,000 clones, 86% of which are singletons, and approximately 9.8% rests with the top ten. The specimen was peripheral blood. The receptors derive from a man aged 40-49 years who had recovered from COVID-19. The CDR3 runs from the conserved cysteine through the conserved F or W. D genes are given only for firm matches. Expanded clones are given a class, and other clones once, few, many or no size at all.

clone_size	d_call	j_call	v_call	cdr3_aa	cdr3_nt
NA	TRBD2	TRBJ2-1	TRBV6-5	CASTSGGTYNEQFF	TGTGCCAGCACCAGCGGGGGGACCTACAATGAGCAGTTCTTC
NA	NA	TRBJ2-4	TRBV27	CASRALQGWSKNIQYF	TGTGCCAGCAGAGCTCTACAGGGTTGGTCCAAAAACATTCAGTACTTC
NA	TRBD2	TRBJ2-1	TRBV20-1	CSASGGRASGEQFF	TGCAGTGCGAGTGGCGGGAGGGCGAGCGGTGAGCAGTTCTTC
few	TRBD2	TRBJ2-1	TRBV7-2	CASSSGLAYNEQFF	TGTGCCAGCAGCTCGGGACTAGCCTACAATGAGCAGTTCTTC
NA	NA	TRBJ2-1	TRBV4-3	CASSQVSGGTEQFF	TGCGCCAGCAGCCAAGTTAGTGGAGGTACTGAGCAGTTCTTC
NA	NA	TRBJ1-2	TRBV12-3/TRBV12-4	CASSLPYRQPDQF	TGTGCCAGCAGCCTTCCATACCGACAGCCAGATCAGTTC
once	NA	TRBJ1-2	TRBV9	CASSATATNYGYTF	TGTGCCAGCAGCGCGACAGCTACTAACTATGGCTACACCTTC
NA	TRBD2	TRBJ2-7	TRBV2	CASSLRTSGGTYEQYF	TGTGCCAGCAGCCTACGGACTAGCGGGGGAACCTACGAGCAGTACTTC
NA	TRBD2	TRBJ2-2	TRBV9	CASSVARLAGRNTGELFF	TGTGCCAGCAGCGTAGCTAGACTAGCGGGGAGAAACACCGGGGAGCTGTTTTTT
NA	NA	TRBJ2-7	TRBV10-3	CAISEPRGNVQYF	TGTGCCATCAGTGAGCCAAGGGGGAATGTGCAGTACTTC
NA	NA	TRBJ2-7	TRBV3-1/TRBV3-2	CASSQVGAYEQYF	TGTGCCAGCAGCCAGGTCGGAGCCTACGAGCAGTACTTC
NA	NA	TRBJ1-2	TRBV5-4	CASTPVGGGSYGYTF	TGTGCCAGCACCCCAGTCGGGGGAGGATCCTATGGCTACACCTTC
NA	NA	TRBJ2-3	TRBV11-3	CATQRGDTDTQYF	TGTGCCACCCAACGCGGTGACACAGATACGCAGTATTTT
NA	NA	TRBJ2-5	TRBV12-3/TRBV12-4	CASRGPVAETQYF	TGTGCCAGCAGGGGCCCCGTCGCGGAGACCCAGTACTTC
NA	NA	TRBJ2-1	TRBV7-2	CASSPQSVSVTNDEQFF	TGTGCCAGCAGCCCCCAAAGCGTGAGCGTCACAAACGATGAGCAGTTCTTC
NA	NA	TRBJ1-1	TRBV19	CASSIRTSVNTEAFF	TGTGCCAGTAGTATCCGAACCTCGGTGAACACTGAAGCTTTCTTT
few	NA	TRBJ1-5	TRBV7-6	CASSLVAGSNQPQHF	TGTGCCAGCAGCTTAGTGGCAGGGAGCAATCAGCCCCAGCATTTT
NA	TRBD1	TRBJ1-1	TRBV18	CASSSLQGVTEAFF	TGTGCCAGCTCATCCTTGCAGGGGGTCACTGAAGCTTTCTTT
NA	TRBD2	TRBJ2-1	TRBV27	CASSALAGPYNEQFF	TGTGCCAGCAGTGCGCTAGCGGGACCCTACAATGAGCAGTTCTTC
NA	TRBD2	TRBJ2-7	TRBV4-1	CASSQALAGASYEQYF	TGCGCCAGCAGCCAAGCACTAGCGGGGGCCAGCTACGAGCAGTACTTC
NA	TRBD1	TRBJ1-1	TRBV18	CASSYQGALKTEAFF	TGTGCCAGCTCATATCAGGGGGCCCTGAAGACTGAAGCTTTCTTT
NA	NA	TRBJ1-2	TRBV2	CASSEFGRNYGYTF	TGTGCCAGCAGTGAATTCGGCAGGAACTATGGCTACACCTTC
NA	TRBD2	TRBJ2-3	TRBV7-9	CASSRISPAGYTDTQYF	TGTGCCAGCAGCCGCATTTCGCCAGCGGGGTACACAGATACGCAGTATTTT
NA	TRBD1	TRBJ2-1	TRBV30	CAWSARQGEHEQFF	TGTGCCTGGAGTGCTCGACAGGGGGAGCATGAGCAGTTCTTC
NA	NA	TRBJ1-4	TRBV5-6	CASSREKIREKLFF	TGTGCCAGCAGCCGGGAAAAGATTCGTGAAAAACTGTTTTTT
NA	TRBD1	TRBJ2-1	TRBV29-1	CSVEPNVGGTGNEQFF	TGCAGCGTTGAACCAAACGTAGGGGGGACAGGGAATGAGCAGTTCTTC
NA	NA	TRBJ2-3	TRBV18	CASSPRTDLFSTDTQYF	TGTGCCAGCTCCCCCAGGACAGACCTTTTTAGCACAGATACGCAGTATTTT
once	TRBD2	TRBJ2-1	TRBV4-1	CASSHSGRGGVNEQFF	TGCGCCAGCAGCCACTCGGGGCGGGGGGGAGTTAATGAGCAGTTCTTC
NA	NA	TRBJ2-7	TRBV18	CASSPRGGRGYEQYF	TGTGCCAGCTCACCCCGCGGTGGCAGGGGTTACGAGCAGTACTTC
NA	NA	TRBJ1-3	TRBV4-3	CASSQAGGGNTIYF	TGCGCCAGCAGCCAAGCCGGGGGGGGAAACACCATATATTTT
NA	NA	TRBJ2-3	TRBV15	CATSRERGGGTDTQYF	TGTGCCACCAGCAGAGAAAGAGGGGGTGGCACAGATACGCAGTATTTT
NA	NA	TRBJ1-1	TRBV7-9	CASRKEGNTEAFF	TGTGCCAGCAGAAAGGAGGGAAACACTGAAGCTTTCTTT
NA	NA	TRBJ2-3	TRBV7-8	CASSQRSGDTQYF	TGTGCCAGCAGTCAAAGATCCGGAGATACGCAGTATTTT
NA	TRBD2	TRBJ2-3	TRBV5-1	CASSKLAGGTDTQYF	TGCGCCAGCAGCAAACTAGCGGGGGGGACAGATACGCAGTATTTT
NA	NA	TRBJ1-1	TRBV4-3	CASRVTLNTEAFF	TGCGCCAGCAGGGTTACATTGAACACTGAAGCTTTCTTT
NA	NA	TRBJ2-7	TRBV6-4	CASTQTYEQYF	TGTGCCAGCACCCAAACCTACGAGCAGTACTTC